One and the same sample provided the 2 T cell receptor beta chains below, sequenced in a study of CD8+ T cells in alopecia areata. Reverse transcription of extracted RNA yielded cDNA, which provided the sequencing template. Assay used: immunoSEQ multiplex PCR; TCRdb lists only in-frame clones, some missing. The repertoire includes 190,000 or so clones, roughly 61% of them detected once, and roughly an eighth sits in the top ten. The treatment is: oral pan-JAK inhibitor, 5-10 mg twice daily. Sequencing used CD8+ T cells sorted from blood, obtained at week 24, from a patient treated with tofacitinib. These receptors came from a human donor with alopecia areata.

Concerning this clone itself: The same CDR3 can be traced to other DNA sequences in this sample. V gene TRBV11-2 combines with J gene TRBJ2-5, with D uncertain. Between the trimmed V and J ends, which lost 1 base and 1 base, there was a span of 10 bases. This CDR3 contains 15 residues. Germline CDR1 and CDR2: SGHAT and FQNNGV. For the CDR3, the DNA is TGTGCCAGCAGCTTAGTACGGAGCCCCCAAGAGACCCAGTACTTC. It is translated as CASSLVRSPQETQYF.

This clone was detected only once. At the DNA level, this CDR3 is encoded by other sequences in the same sample as well. This chain joins TRBV30 and TRBJ2-7; D gene unclear. The germline gives CDR1 GTSNPN, CDR2 SVGIG (reference sequence). The V end lost 5 bases, the J end lost 2 bases, and 7 bases lay between the germline ends. The CDR3 sequence is 11 residues long. CDR3 sequence (DNA): TGTGCCTGGTCTGACCCCTACGAGCAGTACTTC. Encoded protein: CAWSDPYEQYF.